The 2 T cell receptor beta chains below were found in one sample sequenced in a study of response to subunit inactivated influenza vaccine listed by TCRdb under 2018. Receptor libraries were prepared by RT-PCR. Reads for this sample came from an Illumina HiSeq 2500. TCRdb took the public reads, trimmed them with fastp at Q25, ran MiXCR for clone calling and kept in-frame beta chains. A single entry per CDR3 protein holds the most common genes and DNA from its merged rows. Present in this sample are 550,000 to 600,000 distinct CDR3 sequences, roughly 12% of which were seen just once. The ten largest clones add up to roughly 10% of the sample. This specimen consisted of PBMCs from blood, obtained on the day of vaccination. Source of these receptors: a man aged 50 or older who received an inactivated influenza vaccine. Donor details come from another sample of the same person, matched by shared clones.

This clonotype has more than one count but fewer than ten. This chain connects TRBV11-2 to TRBJ1-6; D is possibly TRBD1 (6 bases). The V gene lost 5 bases and the J gene lost 10 bases, with 21 bases spanning the gap. CDR1 and CDR2 (germline): SGHAT, FQNNGV. The CDR3 runs to 16 residues. The CDR3 protein is CASSELAGAVVSPLHF. CDR3 nucleotides: TGTGCCAGCAGCGAGTTGGCAGGGGCCGTGGTCTCACCCCTCCACTTT.

This clonotype was seen only a few times. The chain uses TRBV27 and TRBJ2-1, with TRBD1 matching 9 bases. CDR3 length equals 16 residues. CDR1 is MNHEY and CDR2 is SMNVEV in the germline V gene (reference sequence). The V gene end was trimmed by 5 bases and the J gene end by 4 bases; junction bases not matched to a gene: 9. CDR3 in amino acids: CASSGTGHFIYNEQFF. CDR3 bases: TGTGCCAGCAGTGGGACAGGGCACTTCATTTACAATGAGCAGTTCTTC.